This T cell receptor (beta chain) was identified during a study of CD8 T cells in Susac syndrome. The overall study: Treatment status at blood draw for the Susac syndrome patients was therapy-naive, corticosteroids, or intravenous immunoglobulin alone.

RNA amounts of roughly 0.45 to 1 ug underwent reverse transcription with random hexamers. By means of immunoSEQ multiplex PCR, TCR beta CDR3 spanning 54 Vbeta and 13 Jbeta underwent amplification. A single record per CDR3 protein comes from TCRdb applying MiXCR to the immunoSEQ multiplex PCR reads. The sample shows over 150,000 distinct CDR3 sequences, about 95% of them seen only once. TEMRA cells were enriched by FACS, and CD4+ and CD8+ T cells were negatively isolated. This clonotype was seen only once. V gave up 6 bases and J gave up 0 bases, with 9 bases separating them. The CDR3 extends over 13 amino acids. The germline V gene encodes CDR1 SQVTM and CDR2 ANQGSEA.

The rearrangement joins TRBV29-1 to TRBJ2-1; D may be TRBD2 (5 bases). The sequence was collected from a human donor with Susac syndrome. Sequenced: CD4+ T cells from PBMCs. The CDR3 DNA reads TGCAGCGTATGGGAGAGCTCCTACAATGAGCAGTTCTTC. It translates to CSVWESSYNEQFF.